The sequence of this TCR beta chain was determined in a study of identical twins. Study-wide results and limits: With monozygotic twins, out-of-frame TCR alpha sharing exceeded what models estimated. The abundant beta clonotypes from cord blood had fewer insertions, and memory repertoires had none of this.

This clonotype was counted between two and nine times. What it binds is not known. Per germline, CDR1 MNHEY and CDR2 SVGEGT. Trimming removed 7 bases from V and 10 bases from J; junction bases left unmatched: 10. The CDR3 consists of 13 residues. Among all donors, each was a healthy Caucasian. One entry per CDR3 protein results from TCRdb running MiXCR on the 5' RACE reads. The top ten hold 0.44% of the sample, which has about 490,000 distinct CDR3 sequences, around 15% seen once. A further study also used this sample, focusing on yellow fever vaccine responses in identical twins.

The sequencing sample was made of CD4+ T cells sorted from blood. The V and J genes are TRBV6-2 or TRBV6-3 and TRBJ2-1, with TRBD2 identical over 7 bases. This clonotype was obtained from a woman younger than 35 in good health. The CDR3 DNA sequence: TGTGCCAGCAATCTACTAAAAGCGGGGGAGCAGTTCTTC. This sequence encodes CASNLLKAGEQFF.